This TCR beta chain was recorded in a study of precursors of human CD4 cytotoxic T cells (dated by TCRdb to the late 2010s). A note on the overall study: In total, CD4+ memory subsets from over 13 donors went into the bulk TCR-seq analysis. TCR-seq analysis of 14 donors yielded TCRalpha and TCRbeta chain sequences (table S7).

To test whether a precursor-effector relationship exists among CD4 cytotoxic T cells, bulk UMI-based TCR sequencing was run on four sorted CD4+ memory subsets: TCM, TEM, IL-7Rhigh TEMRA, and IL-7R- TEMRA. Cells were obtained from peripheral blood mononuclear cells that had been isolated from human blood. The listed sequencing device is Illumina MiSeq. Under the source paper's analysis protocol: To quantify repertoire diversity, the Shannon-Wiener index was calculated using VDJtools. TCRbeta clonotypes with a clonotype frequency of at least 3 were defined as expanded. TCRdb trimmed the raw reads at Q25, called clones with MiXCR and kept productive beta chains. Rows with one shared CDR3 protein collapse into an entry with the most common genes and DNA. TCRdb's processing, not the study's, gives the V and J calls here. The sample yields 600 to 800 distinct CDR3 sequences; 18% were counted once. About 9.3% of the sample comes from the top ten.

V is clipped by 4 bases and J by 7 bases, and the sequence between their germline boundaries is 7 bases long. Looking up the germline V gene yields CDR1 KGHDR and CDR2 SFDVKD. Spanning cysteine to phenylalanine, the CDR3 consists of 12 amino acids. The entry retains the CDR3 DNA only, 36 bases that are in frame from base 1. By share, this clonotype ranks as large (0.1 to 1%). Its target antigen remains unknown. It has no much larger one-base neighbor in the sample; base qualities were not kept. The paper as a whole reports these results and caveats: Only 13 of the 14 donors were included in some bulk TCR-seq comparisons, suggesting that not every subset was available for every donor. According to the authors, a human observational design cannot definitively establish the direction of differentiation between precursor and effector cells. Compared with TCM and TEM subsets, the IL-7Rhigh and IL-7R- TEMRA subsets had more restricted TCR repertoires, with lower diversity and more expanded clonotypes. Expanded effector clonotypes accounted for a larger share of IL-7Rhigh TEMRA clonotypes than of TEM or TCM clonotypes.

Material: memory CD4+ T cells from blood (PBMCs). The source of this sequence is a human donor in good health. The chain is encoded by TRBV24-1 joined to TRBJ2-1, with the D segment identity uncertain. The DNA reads TGTGCCACCAGTGACATTGCTAATGAGCAGTTCTTC. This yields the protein CATSDIANEQFF.